This entry features one T cell receptor beta chain sequence. Its antigen is undetermined. These data originate in a study of cytomegalovirus exposure and HLA in healthy donors. Study observations and caveats: The productive fraction for most TCR beta V segments was about 87% or about 30% in an earlier analysis. Later analysis indicated greater clonal expansion among HLA-associated TCR beta chains than among equally common other chains.

PCR amplification relied on 60 Vbeta primers (plus 13 Jbeta primers). Original methodology: In a later analysis, of 70 million to 85 million unique beta chains, 9 million to 11 million appeared in at least two donors. Data came from immunoSEQ multiplex PCR; TCRdb stores just in-frame clones and leaves some out. The V and J calls and clone size are taken from that table; D and trimming were inferred from the DNA. There are 160,000 or so clones in the sample; around 80% occur only once, and approximately 0.69% lies in the top ten. CDR1 is SEHNR, CDR2 FQNEAQ, per germline (reference sequence). The CDR3 contains 11 residues. Trimming pared 5 bases from V and 9 bases from J, leaving 11 bases between.

The chain uses TRBV7-9 and TRBJ2-7; D remains ambiguous. The specimen sequenced was PBMCs. This sequence was found in a woman aged 40-49 years in good health and CMV-seronegative. The CDR3 DNA reads TGTGCCAGCAGCCCCGGTGGTGGGCAGTACTTC. Its protein product is CASSPGGGQYF. The full variable domain, rest sourced from reference TRBV7-9 and TRBJ2-7, is DTGVSQNPRHKITKRGQNVTFRCDPISEHNRLYWYRQTLGQGPEFLTYFQNEAQLEKSRLLSDRFSAERPKGSFSTLEIQRTEQGDSAMYLCASSPGGGQYFGPGTRLTVT.